The 27 T cell receptor beta chains given below trace back to one sample, sequenced in a study of T cell repertoires in ileal Crohn's disease (dated by TCRdb to about 2019). Libraries came from the immunoSEQ multiplex PCR assay. In TCRdb, the immuneACCESS table is reduced to in-frame sequences with V and J assigned. These tables do not hold every clone; where another copy was compared, an unresolved V gene accounts for under half, and the others remain unexplained. This sample is represented by more than 11,000 clones; roughly four fifths of them were singletons. The top ten hold roughly 4% of the sample. What was sequenced was ileal tissue. Receptors originate from an adult with Crohn's disease.

The chain employs TRBV6-5 and TRBJ2-7; the match to TRBD1 covers 8 bases. Germline CDR1 is MNHEY and CDR2 is SVGAGI. The CDR3 has 12 amino acids. V dropped 8 bases and J dropped 5; count of bases not matched to a gene: 5. The CDR3 sequence is CASRTGFDEQYF. The CDR3, as DNA: TGTGCCAGCCGGACAGGGTTCGACGAGCAGTACTTC.

The gene calls are TRBV19 and TRBJ2-3; 7 nucleotides align to TRBD1. The junction had 8 bases not matched to a gene; V was cut back by 5 bases and J by 6 bases. CDR3 length: 14 residues. Germline CDR1 reads LNHDA; CDR2 reads SQIVND (reference sequence). The CDR3: CASSDTGEKDTQYF. CDR3 nucleotide sequence: TGTGCCAGTAGTGACACAGGGGAGAAGGATACGCAGTATTTT.

The V gene is TRBV28, the J gene TRBJ2-1; TRBD1 matches 9 bases. The germline V gene has CDR1 MDHEN and CDR2 SYDVKM. The trim removed 7 bases at V and 6 bases at J, leaving 7 bases unmatched. CDR3 length equals 14 residues. CDR3: CASKSTGGRNEQFF. The CDR3 bases are TGTGCCAGCAAGTCCACAGGGGGCCGCAATGAGCAGTTCTTC.

The chain employs TRBV11-3 and TRBJ2-3; no definite D call. There are 13 residues in the CDR3. Per germline, CDR1 SGHNT and CDR2 YENEEA. V shed 2 bases and J shed 2 bases, with 5 bases lying between them. CDR3 in amino acids: CASSLRFTDTQYF. CDR3 DNA: TGTGCCAGCAGCTTACGTTTCACAGATACGCAGTATTTT.

The CDR3 region has the DNA TGTGCCAGCAGTTACACCCCGGGAGGGCCCTACGAGCAGTACTTC. Its protein is CASSYTPGGPYEQYF. J is TRBJ2-7 and V is TRBV6-6, with 8 bases aligning to TRBD2. The CDR3 is made up of 15 amino acids. Losses at the gene ends were 2 bases for V and 2 bases for J; bases not matched to a gene: 5. CDR1 is MNHNY and CDR2 is SVGAGI in the germline V gene (reference sequence).

This clone was seen only once. The gene calls are TRBV5-1 and TRBJ2-3, with D maybe TRBD1 (6 bases). The CDR3 sequence is 16 residues long. V lost 4 bases to trimming and J lost 0 bases, with 15 bases between them. The germline CDR1 and CDR2 sequences are SGHRS and YFSETQ. The DNA for the CDR3 is TGCGCCAGCAGCGAGACCAAGACAGGTAGCACAGATACGCAGTATTTT. Its protein is CASSETKTGSTDTQYF.

This sequence joins TRBV10-3 and TRBJ1-6; 8 positions match TRBD1. Germline V lookup: CDR1 ENHRY, CDR2 SYGVKD. Trimming cost V 4 bases and J 6 bases; bases outside gene matches: 8. This CDR3 has 16 residues. CDR3 sequence reads: CAISAHYGQGNSPLHF. As DNA, the CDR3 is TGTGCCATCAGTGCTCACTACGGACAGGGTAATTCACCCCTCCACTTT.

The chain joins TRBV29-1 to TRBJ2-1, with D possibly matching TRBD2 (5 bases). The V and J ends lost 5 bases and 9 bases respectively, with 14 bases between them. The CDR3 consists of 12 residues. Germline V gene data show CDR1 as SQVTM and CDR2 as ANQGSEA. Written as DNA, the CDR3 is TGCAGCGTTTCTCCGGGGAGCGGTGAGCAGTTCTTC. Protein: CSVSPGSGEQFF.

This sequence joins TRBV7-9 and TRBJ1-6; 9 nucleotides align to TRBD1. This CDR3 region has 15 residues. Per germline, CDR1 SEHNR and CDR2 FQNEAQ (reference sequence). The V and J ends lost 4 bases and 9 bases, in that order; junction bases with no gene match: 7. CDR3 region: CASSSRTGAGSPLHF. The DNA for the CDR3 is TGTGCCAGCAGCTCCAGGACAGGGGCTGGTTCACCCCTCCACTTT.

This clone has only a few counts. V usage is TRBV29-1 and J usage is TRBJ2-3, with 10 bases identical to TRBD1. CDR3 length: 14 residues. After removal of 5 bases from V and 4 bases from J, the junction contained 6 bases not matched to a gene. Germline CDR1 is SQVTM and CDR2 is ANQGSEA. The CDR3 protein is CSVNGQGVSDTQYF. In DNA, the CDR3 is TGCAGCGTTAATGGACAGGGGGTATCAGATACGCAGTATTTT.

The V call is TRBV7-3, the J call TRBJ2-5; 11 bases fit TRBD2. CDR1 and CDR2 (germline): SGHTA, FQGTGA. The CDR3 is 15 residues long. J lost 5 bases, V lost 3 bases, and 5 bases had no gene match. In nucleotides, the CDR3 is TGTGCCAGCAGCTTTAGCGGGGGGGCGGGGGAGACCCAGTACTTC. Its protein is CASSFSGGAGETQYF.

This clone occurred once. The CDR3 is CASSRDSLVDTQYF. CDR3 sequence (DNA): TGCGCCAGCAGCAGGGACAGCCTTGTAGATACGCAGTATTTT. The V and J genes are TRBV5-1 and TRBJ2-3; 7 bases match TRBD1. Per germline, CDR1 SGHRS and CDR2 YFSETQ. This CDR3 has 14 amino acids. Losses at the gene ends were 4 bases for V and 5 bases for J; bases not matched to a gene: 7.

The chain carries TRBV28 and TRBJ1-6, with 11 nucleotides matching TRBD1. Trimming removed 4 bases from V and 8 bases from J; junction bases left unmatched: 10. This CDR3 has 17 residues. Germline loops: CDR1 MDHEN, CDR2 SYDVKM. CDR3 in DNA: TGTGCCAGCAGTTCCATAGGACAGGGGGCGTTGGATTCACCCCTCCACTTT. Translated: CASSSIGQGALDSPLHF. The entire variable domain, with the rest obtained from reference TRBV28 and TRBJ1-6, is as follows: DVKVTQSSRYLVKRTGEKVFLECVQDMDHENMFWYRQDPGLGLRLIYFSYDVKMKEKGDIPEGYSVSREKKERFSLILESASTNQTSMYLCASSSIGQGALDSPLHFGNGTRLTVT.

The chain recombines TRBV7-9 with TRBJ2-7, with 7 bases lining up with TRBD1. Germline V gene lookup returns CDR1 SEHNR and CDR2 FQNEAQ (reference sequence). The CDR3 has 17 amino acids. Germline trimming cut 5 bases from V and 2 bases from J; bases unmatched to any gene: 15. The DNA for the CDR3 is TGTGCCAGCAGCATATCCCCGGGACAGATTATCCCCTACGAGCAGTACTTC. This gives the protein CASSISPGQIIPYEQYF. Variable domain in full (rest from reference TRBV7-9 and TRBJ2-7): DTGVSQNPRHKITKRGQNVTFRCDPISEHNRLYWYRQTLGQGPEFLTYFQNEAQLEKSRLLSDRFSAERPKGSFSTLEIQRTEQGDSAMYLCASSISPGQIIPYEQYFGPGTRLTVT.

This chain uses TRBV9 with TRBJ1-1; the D is unclear. Looked up from germline, CDR1 is SGDLS and CDR2 is YYNGEE. The CDR3 is 13 residues long. V lost 2 bases and J 2 bases, leaving 7 bases between the germline ends. DNA for the CDR3: TGTGCCAGCAGCGTGAGCCGAAACACTGAAGCTTTCTTT. It yields the protein CASSVSRNTEAFF.

This sequence joins TRBV27 and TRBJ1-6; D is unresolved. This CDR3 comprises 13 residues. Trimming stripped 5 bases from V and 8 bases from J, with 10 bases between. The V gene's germline CDR1 is MNHEY and CDR2 SMNVEV (reference sequence). This chain's CDR3 is CASSPVADSPLHF. As DNA, the CDR3 is TGTGCCAGCAGTCCCGTGGCAGATTCACCCCTCCACTTT.

The chain carries TRBV7-7 and TRBJ2-5, with 8 bases identical to TRBD2. V lost 5 bases and J lost 5; bases outside the gene matches: 10. Germline V CDR1 and CDR2: SSHAT, FNYEAQ (reference sequence). The CDR3 extends over 15 amino acids. The CDR3 DNA reads as TGTGCCAGCAGCCTGTCGGGGGGGACGGGGGAGACCCAGTACTTC. The encoded protein is CASSLSGGTGETQYF.

The chain couples TRBV5-4 to TRBJ2-5, with D perhaps TRBD1 (5 bases). Germline values: CDR1 SGHNT, CDR2 YYREEE (reference sequence). The CDR3 totals 14 residues. The ends were cut back, 5 bases at V and 1 base at J, with 12 bases in the middle. The CDR3 region has the DNA TGTGCCAGCAGGGACACAGCGATCCAAGAGACCCAGTACTTC. Translating it yields CASRDTAIQETQYF.

This rearrangement joins TRBV19 to TRBJ1-3, with 7 nucleotides matching TRBD1. The junction had 5 bases not matched to a gene; V was cut back by 3 bases and J by 3 bases. Germline V gene sequence: CDR1 LNHDA, CDR2 SQIVND (reference sequence). The CDR3 is 15 residues long. DNA of the CDR3: TGTGCCAGTAGTATGAAGGGGGCGAGTGGAAACACCATATATTTT. Amino acid sequence: CASSMKGASGNTIYF.

The rearrangement uses TRBV5-4 and TRBJ2-7, with D tentatively TRBD2 (5 bases). Per germline, CDR1 SGHNT and CDR2 YYREEE (reference sequence). Trimming removed 2 bases from V and 2 bases from J, with 8 bases in between. The CDR3 length is 13 residues. The CDR3 loop is CASSFLGAYEQYF. Written as DNA, the CDR3 is TGTGCCAGCAGCTTCCTGGGAGCCTACGAGCAGTACTTC.

The rearrangement links TRBV7-9 to TRBJ2-1; D unclear. Between the trimmed V and J ends, which lost 3 bases and 3 bases, there was a span of 3 bases. There are 12 residues in the CDR3. Per the germline V gene, CDR1 is SEHNR and CDR2 is FQNEAQ (reference sequence). The chain's CDR3 is CASSFSYNEQFF. CDR3 DNA sequence: TGTGCCAGCAGCTTCAGCTACAATGAGCAGTTCTTC.

In this sample, this clone turned up a few times. The chain is built from TRBV11-2 and TRBJ2-3, with D perhaps matching TRBD2 (6 bases). This CDR3 contains 14 residues. Trimming cost V 4 bases and J 5 bases, with 13 bases left between them. Germline V gives CDR1 SGHAT, CDR2 FQNNGV. The CDR3 nucleotides are TGTGCCAGCAGCTCAGGCGTGGGGGGAGATACGCAGTATTTT. This gives the protein CASSSGVGGDTQYF. Full variable domain (outside the CDR3, taken from reference TRBV11-2 and TRBJ2-3): EAGVAQSPRYKIIEKRQSVAFWCNPISGHATLYWYQQILGQGPKLLIQFQNNGVVDDSQLPKDRFSAERLKGVDSTLKIQPAKLEDSAVYLCASSSGVGGDTQYFGPGTRLTVL.

The table lists this clone with a few counts. The chain has TRBV6-1 and TRBJ1-6; TRBD1 aligns across 7 bases. CDR3 length equals 14 residues. Germline CDR1 MNHNS, CDR2 SASEGT. The J segment lost 5 bases and the V segment lost 4 bases, leaving 2 bases of the junction unmatched. The CDR3 region has the DNA TGTGCCAGCAGTGCCGGACAGGATAATTCACCCCTCCACTTT. Residues: CASSAGQDNSPLHF.

The rearrangement uses TRBV7-9 and TRBJ2-2; tentatively, D is TRBD2 (6 bases). This CDR3 has 15 residues. Germline V gene sequence: CDR1 SEHNR, CDR2 FQNEAQ (reference sequence). V lost 5 bases to trimming and J lost 4 bases, with 14 bases between them. The CDR3 protein is CASSLGEVTTGELFF. CDR3 nucleotides: TGTGCCAGCAGCCTAGGGGAGGTCACCACCGGGGAGCTGTTTTTT.

The genes are TRBV28 and TRBJ1-5; possibly TRBD1 for D (6 bases). V was shortened by 3 bases and J by 6 bases, with 12 bases between the two germline ends. The CDR3 spans 14 residues. CDR1 and CDR2 from the germline V gene are MDHEN and SYDVKM. In DNA, the CDR3 is TGTGCCAGCAGTTTCGTACAGGGAGCTCAGCCCCAGCATTTT. Translation: CASSFVQGAQPQHF. Full variable domain (rest looked up from reference TRBV28 and TRBJ1-5): DVKVTQSSRYLVKRTGEKVFLECVQDMDHENMFWYRQDPGLGLRLIYFSYDVKMKEKGDIPEGYSVSREKKERFSLILESASTNQTSMYLCASSFVQGAQPQHFGDGTRLSIL.

The chain links TRBV4-1 to TRBJ2-3; 7 bases are a match to TRBD1. The CDR3 length is 12 residues. Trimming removed 0 bases from V and 12 bases from J; junction bases left unmatched: 3. In germline, CDR1 is MGHRA, CDR2 YSYEKL. The CDR3 DNA follows: TGCGCCAGCAGCCAAGAGACAGGGCGCCAGTATTTT. Protein: CASSQETGRQYF.

This rearrangement joins TRBV5-5 to TRBJ1-1; the match to TRBD1 covers 9 bases. Germline assignment: CDR1 SGHKS and CDR2 YYEKEE (reference sequence). The junction had 4 bases not matched to a gene; V was cut back by 3 bases and J by 1 base. The CDR3 loop spans 15 amino acids. The CDR3 protein is CASSWGGQGNTEAFF. In DNA, the CDR3 is TGTGCCAGCAGCTGGGGGGGACAGGGGAACACTGAAGCTTTCTTT.